The 9 T cell receptor beta chains reported below all come from one sample, sequenced in a study of T cell responses to AZD1222 COVID-19 vaccine. The table came from immunoSEQ multiplex PCR; TCRdb's copy has only in-frame clones and leaves some out. This sample has roughly 200,000 clones, with 80% to 90% found just once. Sample: peripheral blood, taken on day 0 of AZD1222 vaccination. The receptor set was obtained from an adult in good health.

J is TRBJ2-3 and V is TRBV9; a possible D gene is TRBD2 (6 bases). CDR3 length: 16 amino acids. Trimming shortened V by 7 bases and J by 0 bases, and 18 bases separated the two germline ends. Germline assignment: CDR1 SGDLS and CDR2 YYNGEE. For the CDR3, the DNA is TGTGCCAGCGCCTCCTCCGGACTACTTAGCACAGATACGCAGTATTTT. As protein: CASASSGLLSTDTQYF. Looking up the rest from reference TRBV9 and TRBJ2-3 gives the full variable domain: DSGVTQTPKHLITATGQRVTLRCSPRSGDLSVYWYQQSLDQGLQFLIQYYNGEERAKGNILERFSAQQFPDLHSELNLSSLELGDSALYFCASASSGLLSTDTQYFGPGTRLTVL.

This clone is a singleton in its sample. The chain employs TRBV30 and TRBJ1-6; possible D gene TRBD1, 5 bases. The CDR3 is 13 residues long. CDR1 is GTSNPN, CDR2 SVGIG, per germline (reference sequence). V dropped 5 bases and J dropped 7 bases, with 12 bases sitting between them. The CDR3 spells CAWQDIGNSPLHF. CDR3 bases: TGTGCCTGGCAGGACATCGGGAATTCACCCCTCCACTTT.

The chain combines TRBV29-1 with TRBJ2-2, with 10 bases that match TRBD1. CDR3 size: 15 residues. The germline V gene has CDR1 SQVTM and CDR2 ANQGSEA. V dropped 0 bases and J dropped 5; count of bases not matched to a gene: 3. CDR3 amino acids: CSVEERQGATGELFF. In DNA, the CDR3 is TGCAGCGTTGAAGAAAGACAGGGGGCTACCGGGGAGCTGTTTTTT.

V is TRBV24-1 and J is TRBJ1-5; 8 nucleotides agree with TRBD1. The V segment lost 3 bases and the J segment 6 bases; nucleotides outside the gene matches: 6. Germline loops: CDR1 KGHDR, CDR2 SFDVKD. The CDR3 totals 15 residues. CDR3: CATSDTQGAAQPQHF. The CDR3 coding sequence is TGTGCCACCAGTGATACCCAGGGGGCAGCTCAGCCCCAGCATTTT.

This chain links TRBV30 with TRBJ1-3; 7 bases are a match to TRBD1. Trimming took 5 bases from V and 4 from J; bases not matched to a gene: 8. Per the germline V gene, CDR1 is GTSNPN and CDR2 is SVGIG (reference sequence). The CDR3 contains 14 residues. The CDR3 region is CAWGAGGAGNTIYF. Written as DNA, the CDR3 is TGTGCCTGGGGTGCAGGGGGGGCAGGAAACACCATATATTTT.

V usage is TRBV5-6 and J usage is TRBJ2-7; possible D gene TRBD1, 6 bases. V shed 0 bases and J shed 6 bases, with 19 bases lying between them. Germline loops: CDR1 SGHDT, CDR2 YYEEEE. The CDR3 spans 16 residues. The CDR3 DNA reads as TGTGCCAGCAGCTTGGTCTATTGGGACAATGCGCGCGAGCAGTACTTC. Translated: CASSLVYWDNAREQYF.

The genes are TRBV7-6 and TRBJ1-4; D unclear. This CDR3 contains 15 residues. Per the germline V gene, CDR1 is SGHVS and CDR2 is FNYEAQ. Trimming cost V 5 bases and J 2 bases, with 12 bases left between them. CDR3 sequence: CASSPPAATNEKLFF. In DNA, the CDR3 is TGTGCCAGCAGCCCGCCTGCTGCGACTAATGAAAAACTGTTTTTT.

A word on this clone: Other DNA sequences of this sample code for an identical CDR3. The V call is TRBV7-9, the J call TRBJ1-3; TRBD1 agrees at 9 bases. CDR1 is SEHNR and CDR2 is FQNEAQ in the germline V gene (reference sequence). This CDR3 has 14 residues. V lost 5 bases and J lost 4; bases outside the gene matches: 3. The CDR3 DNA is TGTGCCAGCAGCCTGACAGGGGGAGGAAACACCATATATTTT. Its translation: CASSLTGGGNTIYF.

The rearrangement links TRBV5-4 to TRBJ2-2; D is perhaps TRBD1 (6 bases). CDR3 length: 15 amino acids. V was cut by 0 bases and J by 7 bases, with 13 bases left in between. Looked up from germline, CDR1 is SGHNT and CDR2 is YYREEE (reference sequence). CDR3 nucleotides: TGTGCCAGCAGCTTGGGTCAGGGGATGGGCGGGGAGCTGTTTTTT. Translation gives CASSLGQGMGGELFF.